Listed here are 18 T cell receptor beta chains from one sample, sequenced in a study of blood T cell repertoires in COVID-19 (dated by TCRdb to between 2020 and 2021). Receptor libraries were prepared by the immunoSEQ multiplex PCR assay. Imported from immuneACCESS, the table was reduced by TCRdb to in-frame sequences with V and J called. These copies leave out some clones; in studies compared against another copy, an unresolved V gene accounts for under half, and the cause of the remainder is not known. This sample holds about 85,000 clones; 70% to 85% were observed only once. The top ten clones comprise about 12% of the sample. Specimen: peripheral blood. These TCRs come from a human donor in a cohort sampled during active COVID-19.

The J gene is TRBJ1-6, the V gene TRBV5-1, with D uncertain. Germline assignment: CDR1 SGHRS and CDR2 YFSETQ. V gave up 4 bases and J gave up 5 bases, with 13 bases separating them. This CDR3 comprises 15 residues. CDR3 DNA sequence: TGCGCCAGCAGCCGCAGTAGAGGGAATAATTCACCCCTCCACTTT. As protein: CASSRSRGNNSPLHF.

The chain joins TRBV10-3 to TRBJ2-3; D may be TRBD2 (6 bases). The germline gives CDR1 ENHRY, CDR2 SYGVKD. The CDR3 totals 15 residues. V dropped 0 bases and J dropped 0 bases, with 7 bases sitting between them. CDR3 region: CAISESGTSTDTQYF. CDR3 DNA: TGTGCCATCAGTGAGTCCGGGACTAGCACAGATACGCAGTATTTT.

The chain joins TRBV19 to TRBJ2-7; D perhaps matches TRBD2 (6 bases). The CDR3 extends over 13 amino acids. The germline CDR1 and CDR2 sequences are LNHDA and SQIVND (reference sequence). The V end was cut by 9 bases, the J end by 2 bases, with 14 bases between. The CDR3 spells CASLAPNTYEQYF. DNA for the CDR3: TGTGCCAGCCTAGCGCCCAACACCTACGAGCAGTACTTC.

This chain's CDR3 is CASSSSGGAYTQYF. CDR3 in DNA: TGTGCCAGCAGCTCTAGCGGGGGGGCTTATACGCAGTATTTT. The chain has TRBV7-2 and TRBJ2-3; 12 nucleotides align to TRBD2. CDR3 length: 14 residues. From germline, CDR1 is SGHTA and CDR2 FQGNSA. V lost 4 bases, J lost 7 bases, and 3 bases stayed unmatched.

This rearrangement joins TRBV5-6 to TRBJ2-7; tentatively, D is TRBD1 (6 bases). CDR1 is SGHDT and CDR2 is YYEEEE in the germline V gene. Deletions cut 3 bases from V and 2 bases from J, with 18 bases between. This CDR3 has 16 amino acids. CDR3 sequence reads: CASSSPHGTRTYEQYF. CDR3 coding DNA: TGTGCCAGCAGCTCACCCCACGGGACACGAACCTACGAGCAGTACTTC. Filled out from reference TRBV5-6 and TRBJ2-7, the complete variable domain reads DAGVTQSPTHLIKTRGQQVTLRCSPKSGHDTVSWYQQALGQGPQFIFQYYEEEERQRGNFPDRFSGHQFPNYSSELNVNALLLGDSALYLCASSSPHGTRTYEQYFGPGTRLTVT.

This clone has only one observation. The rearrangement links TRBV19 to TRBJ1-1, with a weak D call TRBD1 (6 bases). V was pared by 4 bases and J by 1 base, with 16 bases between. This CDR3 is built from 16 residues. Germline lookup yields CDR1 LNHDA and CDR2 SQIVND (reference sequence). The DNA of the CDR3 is TGTGCCAGTAGTACTGGAAGATGGACAGCGAACACTGAAGCTTTCTTT. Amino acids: CASSTGRWTANTEAFF.

CDR3 nucleotide sequence: TGTGCCAGCAGCTTAGGCCGACCGGGCTCTGGGGCCAACGTCCTGACTTTC. Translation: CASSLGRPGSGANVLTF. This chain uses TRBV7-2 with TRBJ2-6; D gene unclear. Germline V gene sequence: CDR1 SGHTA, CDR2 FQGNSA. The CDR3 covers 17 residues. V dropped 1 base and J dropped 0 bases, with 10 bases sitting between them.

CDR3 DNA: TGTGCCAGTAGTCGCAGGGGCATTACTGAAGCTTTCTTT. This codes for CASSRRGITEAFF. This chain uses TRBV19 with TRBJ1-1; a weak D match, TRBD1 (6 bases). CDR1 LNHDA and CDR2 SQIVND come from the germline V gene (reference sequence). The CDR3 is 13 amino acids. Trimming pared 5 bases from V and 5 bases from J, leaving 12 bases between.

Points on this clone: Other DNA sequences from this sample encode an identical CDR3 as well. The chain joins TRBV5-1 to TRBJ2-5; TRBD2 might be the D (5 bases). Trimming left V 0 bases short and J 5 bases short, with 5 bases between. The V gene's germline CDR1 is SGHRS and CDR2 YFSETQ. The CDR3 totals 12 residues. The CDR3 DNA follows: TGCGCCAGCAGCTTGGCGGGGGAGACCCAGTACTTC. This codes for CASSLAGETQYF.

The CDR3 DNA sequence: TGTGCCAGCGGGTCTAGCTTACGCGAGCAGTACTTC. This translates into CASGSSLREQYF. The chain joins TRBV12-3 or TRBV12-4 to TRBJ2-7, with D perhaps TRBD2 (5 bases). The V end lost 8 bases, the J end lost 6 bases, and 14 bases lay between the germline ends. This CDR3 region has 12 residues.

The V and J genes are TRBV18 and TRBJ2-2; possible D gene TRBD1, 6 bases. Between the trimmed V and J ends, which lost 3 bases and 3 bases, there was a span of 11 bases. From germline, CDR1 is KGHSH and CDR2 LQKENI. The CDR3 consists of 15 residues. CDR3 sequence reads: CASSPYREHTGELFF. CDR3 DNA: TGTGCCAGCTCACCTTACAGGGAGCACACCGGGGAGCTGTTTTTT.

The CDR3 DNA reads as TGTGCCAGCAGCCCCGGTGTGACTCGTGAAAAACTGTTTTTT. Translated: CASSPGVTREKLFF. The chain employs TRBV9 and TRBJ1-4; no definite D call. The CDR3 is 14 amino acids. Deletions cut 4 bases from V and 7 bases from J, with 14 bases between. CDR1 is SGDLS and CDR2 is YYNGEE in the germline V gene. Filled out from reference TRBV9 and TRBJ1-4, the complete variable domain reads DSGVTQTPKHLITATGQRVTLRCSPRSGDLSVYWYQQSLDQGLQFLIQYYNGEERAKGNILERFSAQQFPDLHSELNLSSLELGDSALYFCASSPGVTREKLFFGSGTQLSVL.

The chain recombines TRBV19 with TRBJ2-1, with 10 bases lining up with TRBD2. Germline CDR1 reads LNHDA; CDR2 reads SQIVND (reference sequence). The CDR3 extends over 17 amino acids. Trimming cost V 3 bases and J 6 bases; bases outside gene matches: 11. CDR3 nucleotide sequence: TGTGCCAGTAGTATCCGACTTATAGCGGGGGGTTCCAATGAGCAGTTCTTC. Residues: CASSIRLIAGGSNEQFF. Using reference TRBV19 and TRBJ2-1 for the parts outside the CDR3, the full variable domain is DGGITQSPKYLFRKEGQNVTLSCEQNLNHDAMYWYRQDPGQGLRLIYYSQIVNDFQKGDIAEGYSVSREKKESFPLTVTSAQKNPTAFYLCASSIRLIAGGSNEQFFGPGTRLTVL.

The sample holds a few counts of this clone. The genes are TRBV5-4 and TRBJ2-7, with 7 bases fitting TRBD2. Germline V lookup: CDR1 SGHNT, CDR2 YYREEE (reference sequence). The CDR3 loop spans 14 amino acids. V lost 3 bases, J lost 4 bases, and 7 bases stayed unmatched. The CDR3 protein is CASSSGGGVYEQYF. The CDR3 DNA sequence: TGTGCCAGCAGCTCGGGAGGAGGGGTTTACGAGCAGTACTTC.

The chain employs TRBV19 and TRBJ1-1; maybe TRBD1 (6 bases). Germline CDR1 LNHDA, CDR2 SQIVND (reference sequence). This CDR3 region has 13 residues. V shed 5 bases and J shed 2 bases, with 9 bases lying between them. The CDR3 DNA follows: TGTGCCAGTAGTCTCGGGACAAACACTGAAGCTTTCTTT. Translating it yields CASSLGTNTEAFF.

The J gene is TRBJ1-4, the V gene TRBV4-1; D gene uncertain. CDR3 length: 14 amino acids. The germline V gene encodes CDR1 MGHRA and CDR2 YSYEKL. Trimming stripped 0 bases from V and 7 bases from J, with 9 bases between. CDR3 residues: CASSQDSFPEKLFF. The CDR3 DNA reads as TGCGCCAGCAGCCAAGACTCCTTTCCTGAAAAACTGTTTTTT.

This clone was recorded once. The CDR3 sequence is CASIPKGVRYEQYF. In DNA form, the CDR3 reads TGTGCCAGCATCCCGAAGGGGGTCCGCTACGAGCAGTACTTC. The chain carries TRBV28 and TRBJ2-7, with a possible D match to TRBD1 (6 bases). The CDR3 consists of 14 residues. Trimming pared 7 bases from V and 3 bases from J, leaving 16 bases between. The germline V gene encodes CDR1 MDHEN and CDR2 SYDVKM.

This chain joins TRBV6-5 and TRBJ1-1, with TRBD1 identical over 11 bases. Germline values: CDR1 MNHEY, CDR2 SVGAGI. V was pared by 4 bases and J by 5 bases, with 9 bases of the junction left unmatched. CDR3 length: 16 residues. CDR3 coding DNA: TGTGCCAGCAGTTTCCCCGGGACAGGGGGGAGGACTGAAGCTTTCTTT. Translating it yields CASSFPGTGGRTEAFF.